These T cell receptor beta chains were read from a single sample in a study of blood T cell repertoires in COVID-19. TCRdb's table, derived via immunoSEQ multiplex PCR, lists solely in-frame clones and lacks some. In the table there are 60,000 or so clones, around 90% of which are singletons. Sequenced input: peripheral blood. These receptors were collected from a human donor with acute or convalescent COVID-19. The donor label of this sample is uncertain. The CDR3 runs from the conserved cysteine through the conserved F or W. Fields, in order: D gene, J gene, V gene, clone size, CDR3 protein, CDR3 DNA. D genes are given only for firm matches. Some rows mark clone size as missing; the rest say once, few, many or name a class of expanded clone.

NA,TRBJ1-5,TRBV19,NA,CASSILQGGSNQPQHF,TGTGCCAGTAGTATCTTACAGGGTGGTAGCAATCAGCCCCAGCATTTT
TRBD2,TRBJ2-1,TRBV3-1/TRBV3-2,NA,CASSGTSGGPRGFF,TGTGCCAGCAGCGGGACTAGCGGGGGGCCTCGGGGGTTCTTC
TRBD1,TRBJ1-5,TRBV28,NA,CASRTTGGSYQPQHF,TGTGCCAGCAGGACGACAGGGGGTTCCTATCAGCCCCAGCATTTT
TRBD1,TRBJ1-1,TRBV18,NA,CASSPFQGGTEAFF,TGTGCCAGCTCACCGTTCCAGGGGGGCACTGAAGCTTTCTTT
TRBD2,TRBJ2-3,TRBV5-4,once,CASSLDPSGSSTDTQYF,TGTGCCAGCAGCTTGGACCCTAGCGGGTCGAGCACAGATACGCAGTATTTT
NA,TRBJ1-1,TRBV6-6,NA,CASTVYGRFSEAFF,TGTGCCAGCACGGTATACGGCAGGTTTTCTGAAGCTTTCTTT
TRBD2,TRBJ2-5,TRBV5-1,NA,CASTGGGAGETQYF,TGCGCCAGCACCGGCGGGGGGGCCGGAGAGACCCAGTACTTC
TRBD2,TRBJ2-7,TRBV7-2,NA,CASSRGVAEQYF,TGTGCCAGCAGCCGGGGGGTAGCCGAGCAGTACTTC
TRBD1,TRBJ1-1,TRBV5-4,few,CASSPGTGASNTEAFF,TGTGCCAGCAGCCCCGGGACAGGGGCTTCGAACACTGAAGCTTTCTTT
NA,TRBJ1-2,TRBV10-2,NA,CASSASYGYTF,TGCGCCAGCAGCGCCAGCTATGGCTACACCTTC
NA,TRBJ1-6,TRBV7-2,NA,CASRRDEGSPLHF,TGTGCCAGCAGGAGGGATGAGGGTTCACCCCTCCACTTT
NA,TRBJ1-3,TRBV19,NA,CASSILWGSSGNTIYF,TGTGCCAGTAGTATTTTGTGGGGCAGCTCTGGAAACACCATATATTTT